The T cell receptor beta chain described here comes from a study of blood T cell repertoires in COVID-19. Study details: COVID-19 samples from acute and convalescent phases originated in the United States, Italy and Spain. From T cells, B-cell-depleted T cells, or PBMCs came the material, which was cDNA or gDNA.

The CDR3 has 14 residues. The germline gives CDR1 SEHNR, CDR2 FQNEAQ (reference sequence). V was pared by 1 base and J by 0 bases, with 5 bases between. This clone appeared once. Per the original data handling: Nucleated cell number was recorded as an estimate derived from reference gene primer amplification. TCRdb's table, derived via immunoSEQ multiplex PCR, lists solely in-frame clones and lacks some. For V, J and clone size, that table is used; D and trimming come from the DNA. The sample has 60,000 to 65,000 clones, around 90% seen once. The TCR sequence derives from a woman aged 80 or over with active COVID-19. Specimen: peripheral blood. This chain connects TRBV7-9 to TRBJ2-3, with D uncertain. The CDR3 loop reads CASSLVSSTDTQYF. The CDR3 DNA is TGTGCCAGCAGCTTAGTCAGTAGCACAGATACGCAGTATTTT.